This record concerns one T cell receptor (beta chain) sequence. PCR primers comprised 60 Vbeta and 13 Jbeta primers. TCRdb's table, derived via immunoSEQ multiplex PCR, lists solely in-frame clones and lacks some. This table holds 200,000 to 250,000 clones, 82% found once. The data were obtained in a study of cytomegalovirus exposure and HLA in healthy donors. V shed 5 bases and J 6 bases; nucleotides not matched to a gene: 7. The CDR3 loop spans 13 amino acids. The germline CDR1 and CDR2 sequences are SGHNT and YENEEA. Material for sequencing was PBMCs. This TCR was recovered from a woman in her thirties or forties in good health and CMV-seropositive. This chain joins TRBV11-3 and TRBJ2-7; 7 bases fit TRBD1. The CDR3 loop reads CASSRSTGSEQYF. The CDR3 DNA reads TGTGCCAGCAGCCGATCGACAGGGTCCGAGCAGTACTTC.